What follows describes a single T cell receptor beta chain. What it binds is not known. Produced via immunoSEQ multiplex PCR; TCRdb's table is partial and in-frame only. The data hold roughly 11,000 clones, with roughly nine tenths observed a single time. This sample was included in a study of graft-versus-host responses after intestinal transplantation. Whole-study context: As for transplant type, recipients had multivisceral, liver-intestinal, or isolated intestinal grafts.

General study results and limits: Detection of GvH clones occurred in recipient marrow, and some had their first appearance in ileum or blood.

This sample's time point: postoperative day 105 after intestinal transplantation (dayNNNN = postoperative day). This CDR3 is built from 14 residues. V was shortened by 3 bases and J by 1 base, with 10 bases between the two germline ends. Germline V gives CDR1 MNHEY, CDR2 SMNVEV (reference sequence). This chain connects TRBV27 to TRBJ2-7; D gene unclear. The sequences come from PBMCs, collected 105 days after intestinal transplantation. This clonotype was sampled from a human patient who received an intestinal transplant, so some T cells may come from the graft donor. DNA of the CDR3: TGTGCCAGCAGTTTGGGTAGTAGTTCCTACGAGCAGTACTTC. The encoded protein is CASSLGSSSYEQYF.